The 4 T cell receptor beta chains presented below share a single source sample, sequenced in a study of glioma-infiltrating T cells after dendritic cell vaccination. This sample's time point: after dendritic cell vaccination, including at tumor progression/relapse. TCRdb keeps only in-frame clones here, not all; method: immunoSEQ multiplex PCR. The data show about 76,000 clones, with around 87% seen just once and 2% to 2.5% held by the top ten. The material was blood, obtained after dendritic cell vaccination. Receptors were obtained from a human donor with glioblastoma.

CDR3 nucleotide sequence: TGTGCCAGCAGGGGGGGAGTAGGACGCACCGGGGAGCTGTTTTTT. As protein: CASRGGVGRTGELFF. The V gene is TRBV9, the J gene TRBJ2-2; maybe TRBD2 (6 bases). Germline values: CDR1 SGDLS, CDR2 YYNGEE. The CDR3 contains 15 residues. V gave up 5 bases and J gave up 4 bases, with 15 bases separating them.

Here the CDR3 reads CASSLVRGPGQGERQPQHF. DNA for the CDR3: TGTGCCAGCAGCTTAGTGCGGGGACCGGGACAGGGGGAAAGGCAGCCCCAGCATTTT. The chain joins TRBV7-9 to TRBJ1-5; 11 bases are shared with TRBD1. This CDR3 is built from 19 residues. Losses at the gene ends were 1 base for V and 7 bases for J; bases not matched to a gene: 15. Germline V gene data show CDR1 as SEHNR and CDR2 as FQNEAQ (reference sequence).

J is TRBJ2-5 and V is TRBV1; TRBD2 was called by the table and not checked on the DNA. TRBV1 represents a pseudogene. The CDR3 contains 15 residues. This CDR3 is CTSSQVRLAGGTQYF. CDR3 DNA: TGCACCAGCAGCCAAGTTAGGCTCGCGGGGGGGACCCAGTACTTC.

This clone has more than one count but fewer than ten. This chain joins TRBV5-1 and TRBJ1-3; D unresolved. This CDR3 is 16 amino acids long. From germline, CDR1 is SGHRS and CDR2 YFSETQ. V lost 4 bases and J 0 bases, leaving 14 bases between the germline ends. This CDR3 reads CASSPERQDSGNTIYF. In DNA form, the CDR3 reads TGCGCCAGCAGCCCGGAAAGGCAGGACTCTGGAAACACCATATATTTT. The variable domain in full, completed from reference TRBV5-1 and TRBJ1-3, reads KAGVTQTPRYLIKTRGQQVTLSCSPISGHRSVSWYQQTPGQGLQFLFEYFSETQRNKGNFPGRFSGRQFSNSRSEMNVSTLELGDSALYLCASSPERQDSGNTIYFGEGSWLTVV.